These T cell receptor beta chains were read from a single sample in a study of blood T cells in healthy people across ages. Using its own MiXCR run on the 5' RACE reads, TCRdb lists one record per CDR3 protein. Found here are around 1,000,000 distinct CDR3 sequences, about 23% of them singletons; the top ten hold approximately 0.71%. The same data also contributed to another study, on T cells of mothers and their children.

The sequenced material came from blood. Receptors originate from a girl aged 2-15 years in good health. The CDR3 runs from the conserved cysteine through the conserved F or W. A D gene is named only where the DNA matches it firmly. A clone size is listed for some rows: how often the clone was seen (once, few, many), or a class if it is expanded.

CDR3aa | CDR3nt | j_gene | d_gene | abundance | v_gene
CATSDPYRGIPGELFF | TGTGCCACCAGTGACCCTTACAGAGGGATCCCCGGGGAGCTGTTCTTT | TRBJ2-2 | NA | NA | TRBV24-1
CASRAYRGQDTGELFF | TGTGCCAGCAGGGCTTACAGGGGGCAGGACACCGGGGAGCTGTTTTTT | TRBJ2-2 | TRBD1 | NA | TRBV12-3/TRBV12-4
CASIHREGGNQPQHF | TGTGCCAGCATCCACAGGGAAGGGGGCAATCAGCCCCAGCATTTT | TRBJ1-5 | NA | NA | TRBV6-2/TRBV6-3
CASSLVLGLPQHF | TGTGCCAGCAGCTTAGTATTGGGTTTGCCCCAGCATTTT | TRBJ1-5 | NA | NA | TRBV7-8
CASSLASGARLFF | TGTGCCAGCAGCTTAGCGTCGGGGGCAAGACTGTTTTTT | TRBJ1-4 | NA | NA | TRBV7-2
CASSRGDVYNYEQYF | TGTGCCAGCAGCCGCGGGGACGTCTACAACTACGAGCAGTACTTC | TRBJ2-7 | NA | NA | TRBV6-6
CASNYRPGIQETQYF | TGTGCCAGCAATTACCGGCCGGGCATTCAAGAGACCCAGTACTTC | TRBJ2-5 | NA | few | TRBV12-3/TRBV12-4
CATSGTGSGGTEAFF | TGTGCCACGTCCGGGACAGGGAGCGGAGGCACTGAAGCTTTCTTT | TRBJ1-1 | TRBD1 | NA | TRBV10-3
CASSMGQGFGHTF | TGTGCCAGCAGTATGGGACAGGGGTTTGGCCACACCTTC | TRBJ1-2 | TRBD1 | NA | TRBV2
CASSQEVRETGGRNQPQHF | TGCGCCAGCAGCCAAGAGGTGAGGGAGACAGGGGGAAGGAATCAGCCCCAGCATTTT | TRBJ1-5 | TRBD1 | NA | TRBV4-3
CASSAQGNLYEQYF | TGTGCCAGCAGCGCACAGGGAAACCTCTACGAGCAGTACTTC | TRBJ2-7 | NA | NA | TRBV9
CASSSETGAGEAFF | TGTGCCAGCAGCTCCGAGACAGGGGCAGGTGAAGCTTTCTTT | TRBJ1-1 | TRBD1 | NA | TRBV7-8
CASSYSNMGTKAFF | TGTGCCAGCAGTTACTCGAATATGGGGACTAAAGCTTTCTTT | TRBJ1-1 | NA | NA | TRBV6-5
CASSQGMGKYEQYF | TGCGCCAGCAGCCAAGGTATGGGAAAGTACGAGCAGTACTTC | TRBJ2-7 | NA | many | TRBV4-1
CSASISGYQETQYF | TGCAGCGCTAGTATTAGCGGGTATCAGGAGACCCAGTACTTC | TRBJ2-5 | TRBD2 | NA | TRBV20-1
CASSLLAGGPVETQYF | TGTGCCAGCAGTTTACTAGCGGGAGGGCCCGTTGAGACCCAGTACTTC | TRBJ2-5 | TRBD2 | NA | TRBV27
CASSPRQHEDSYEQYF | TGTGCCAGCAGCCCTCGACAGCACGAAGATTCATACGAGCAGTACTTC | TRBJ2-7 | NA | few | TRBV14
CASSLGGGFGETQYF | TGTGCCAGCAGCTTAGGGGGGGGTTTTGGAGAGACCCAGTACTTC | TRBJ2-5 | TRBD2 | many | TRBV7-6
CASSVGALTQFF | TGTGCCAGCAGCGTAGGGGCTCTAACGCAGTTCTTC | TRBJ2-1 | NA | NA | TRBV11-2
CASSYTPAPGGLQETQYF | TGTGCCAGCAGTTACACACCGGCCCCTGGAGGACTCCAAGAGACCCAGTACTTC | TRBJ2-5 | NA | NA | TRBV6-5
CASSLGESTYQPQHF | TGCGCCAGCAGCTTGGGGGAGAGTACATATCAGCCCCAGCATTTT | TRBJ1-5 | NA | few | TRBV5-1
CASSHYTGAAAKNIQYF | TGTGCCAGCAGCCACTACACTGGCGCGGCAGCCAAAAACATTCAGTACTTC | TRBJ2-4 | NA | NA | TRBV21-1
CSVVGTSGANVLTF | TGCAGCGTTGTCGGAACCTCTGGGGCCAACGTCCTGACTTTC | TRBJ2-6 | NA | NA | TRBV29-1
CASSEFSGLEQYF | TGTGCCAGCAGTGAATTCTCAGGGCTCGAGCAGTACTTC | TRBJ2-7 | NA | NA | TRBV6-1
CASSLDNERFF | TGTGCCAGCAGCTTAGATAATGAGCGGTTCTTC | TRBJ2-1 | NA | NA | TRBV7-6
CASSVEGWYGYTF | TGTGCCAGCAGCGTTGAGGGTTGGTATGGCTACACCTTC | TRBJ1-2 | NA | few | TRBV9
CASSSLAGDYEQYF | TGTGCCAGCAGTAGTCTAGCGGGCGACTACGAGCAGTACTTC | TRBJ2-7 | TRBD2 | many | TRBV2
CATSRRRDRGKLTDTQYF | TGTGCCACCAGCCGCCGTCGGGACAGGGGGAAGCTCACAGATACGCAGTATTTT | TRBJ2-3 | TRBD1 | few | TRBV15
CASSLDVEWYQETQYF | TGTGCCAGCAGTTTAGACGTGGAATGGTACCAAGAGACCCAGTACTTC | TRBJ2-5 | NA | few | TRBV28
CASSVAGGSSIQYF | TGTGCCAGCAGCGTAGCAGGGGGCAGTAGCATTCAGTACTTC | TRBJ2-4 | TRBD1 | NA | TRBV7-3
CASRQETQYF | TGTGCCAGCAGACAAGAGACCCAGTACTTC | TRBJ2-5 | NA | many | TRBV6-2/TRBV6-3
CASSLLKIGQLTTYEQYF | TGTGCCAGCAGCTTACTTAAAATCGGACAGTTAACCACCTACGAGCAGTACTTC | TRBJ2-7 | NA | few | TRBV7-9
CSAREGTTGQPQHF | TGCAGTGCTAGAGAGGGGACAACGGGTCAGCCCCAGCATTTT | TRBJ1-5 | NA | once | TRBV20-1
CSVEGASGNEQFF | TGCAGCGTTGAAGGGGCTAGCGGGAATGAGCAGTTCTTC | TRBJ2-1 | TRBD2 | NA | TRBV29-1
CASSPNQGSGANVLTF | TGTGCCAGCAGCCCGAATCAGGGCTCTGGGGCCAACGTCCTGACTTTC | TRBJ2-6 | NA | NA | TRBV13
CASSYSGGGSAYEQYF | TGTGCCAGCAGTTACTCCGGCGGGGGATCGGCCTACGAGCAGTACTTC | TRBJ2-7 | TRBD2 | NA | TRBV6-6
CSASSTGWPNTIYF | TGCAGTGCCTCGTCGACAGGCTGGCCAAACACCATATATTTT | TRBJ1-3 | NA | few | TRBV20-1
CSAREHSWGETQYF | TGCAGTGCTAGAGAGCATTCCTGGGGAGAGACCCAGTACTTC | TRBJ2-5 | NA | NA | TRBV20-1
CASSLGGMNEQFF | TGTGCCAGCAGCTTAGGTGGGATGAATGAGCAGTTCTTC | TRBJ2-1 | NA | once | TRBV7-9
CASSQSDRGIETQYF | TGCGCCAGCAGCCAATCGGACAGGGGGATAGAGACCCAGTACTTC | TRBJ2-5 | TRBD1 | few | TRBV4-1
CASSLGTGAHEQYF | TGTGCCAGCAGTTTAGGGACAGGGGCTCACGAGCAGTACTTC | TRBJ2-7 | TRBD1 | few | TRBV12-3/TRBV12-4
CASMFTTGELFF | TGCGCCAGCATGTTTACCACCGGGGAGCTGTTTTTT | TRBJ2-2 | NA | few | TRBV5-1
CSVEDGPWAYTF | TGCAGCGTTGAAGATGGGCCTTGGGCCTACACCTTC | TRBJ1-2 | NA | NA | TRBV29-1
CASSLGTGFEQYF | TGTGCCAGCAGCTTAGGGACAGGTTTCGAGCAGTACTTC | TRBJ2-7 | TRBD1 | NA | TRBV7-9
CSAPLTSGTYEQYF | TGCAGTGCTCCCCTTACTAGCGGGACCTACGAGCAGTACTTC | TRBJ2-7 | TRBD2 | few | TRBV20-1
CASSQQVYNEQFF | TGCGCCAGCAGCCAGCAGGTCTACAATGAGCAGTTCTTC | TRBJ2-1 | NA | few | TRBV4-1
CAGSQDPRLDEQYF | TGCGCCGGCAGCCAAGATCCCCGCTTGGACGAGCAGTACTTC | TRBJ2-7 | NA | NA | TRBV4-3
CASSLETGLYGYTF | TGTGCCAGCAGCTTAGAGACGGGGCTCTATGGCTACACCTTC | TRBJ1-2 | NA | NA | TRBV7-9
CSAAGTSVTDTQYF | TGCAGTGCGGCCGGGACTAGCGTCACAGATACGCAGTATTTT | TRBJ2-3 | TRBD2 | NA | TRBV20-1
CSARVPNTDYPNIQYF | TGCAGTGCTAGAGTCCCGAACACGGACTACCCCAACATTCAGTACTTC | TRBJ2-4 | NA | NA | TRBV20-1
CASSQTVETQYF | TGCGCCAGCAGCCAAACGGTTGAGACCCAGTACTTC | TRBJ2-5 | NA | NA | TRBV4-1
CASGWTGRGEQYF | TGTGCCAGCGGATGGACAGGAAGGGGCGAGCAGTACTTC | TRBJ2-7 | TRBD1 | few | TRBV6-1
CASSQFGFEQYF | TGTGCCAGCAGCCAGTTCGGGTTCGAGCAGTACTTC | TRBJ2-7 | NA | few | TRBV3-1
CSVEHLGRKTQYF | TGCAGTGTGGAGCACCTAGGGAGAAAGACCCAGTACTTC | TRBJ2-5 | NA | NA | TRBV20-1
CASSPSREPDTQYF | TGTGCCAGCAGTCCTTCCAGGGAGCCAGATACGCAGTATTTT | TRBJ2-3 | NA | NA | TRBV12-3/TRBV12-4